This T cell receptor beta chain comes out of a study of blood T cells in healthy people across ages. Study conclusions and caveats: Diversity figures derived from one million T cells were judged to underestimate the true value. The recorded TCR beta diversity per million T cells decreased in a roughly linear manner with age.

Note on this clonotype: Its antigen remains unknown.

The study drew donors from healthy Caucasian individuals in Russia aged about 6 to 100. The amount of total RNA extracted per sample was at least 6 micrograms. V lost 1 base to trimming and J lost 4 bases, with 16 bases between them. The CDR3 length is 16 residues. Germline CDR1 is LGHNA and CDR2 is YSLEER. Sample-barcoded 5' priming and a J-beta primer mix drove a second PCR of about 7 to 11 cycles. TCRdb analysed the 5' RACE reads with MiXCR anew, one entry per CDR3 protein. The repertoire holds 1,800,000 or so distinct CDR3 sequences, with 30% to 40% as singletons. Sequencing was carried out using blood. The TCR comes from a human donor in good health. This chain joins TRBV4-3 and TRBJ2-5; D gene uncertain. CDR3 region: CASSQGGTLSGETQYF. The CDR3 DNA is TGCGCCAGCAGCCAAGGGGGAACTTTGTCGGGAGAGACCCAGTACTTC.